Shown below are 12 T cell receptor beta chains from a single sample sequenced in a study of control samples from healthy donors and cancer patients. Profiled with immunoSEQ multiplex PCR; TCRdb holds only in-frame clones, not every one. The sample holds 60,000 to 75,000 clones, 83% seen once. The material sequenced was blood. The receptors were sampled from a man aged 55 to 70 in good health.

The J gene is TRBJ1-4, the V gene TRBV5-1; tentative D call: TRBD1 (5 bases). Germline V gene data show CDR1 as SGHRS and CDR2 as YFSETQ. This CDR3 region has 17 residues. Trimming pared 0 bases from V and 0 bases from J, leaving 12 bases between. This CDR3 reads CASSLGSGPATNEKLFF. The CDR3 DNA reads TGCGCCAGCAGCTTGGGTTCGGGACCTGCAACTAATGAAAAACTGTTTTTT.

This chain links TRBV5-1 with TRBJ1-2; D remains ambiguous. The germline V gene encodes CDR1 SGHRS and CDR2 YFSETQ. V lost 0 bases and J 2 bases, leaving 8 bases between the germline ends. CDR3 length equals 14 residues. This CDR3 is CASSLEAANYGYTF. The CDR3 DNA follows: TGCGCCAGCAGCTTGGAGGCAGCCAACTATGGCTACACCTTC.

The chain employs TRBV18 and TRBJ1-2, with D possibly TRBD1 on 5 matching bases. Between the trimmed V and J ends, which lost 3 bases and 4 bases, there was a span of 15 bases. Germline V gene sequence: CDR1 KGHSH, CDR2 LQKENI. The CDR3 extends over 15 amino acids. The DNA for the CDR3 is TGTGCCAGCTCACCCATTGACAGCCTGTCCTATGGCTACACCTTC. This translates into CASSPIDSLSYGYTF.

This clone came up a few times. The chain uses TRBV6-2 or TRBV6-3 and TRBJ1-1; D gene uncertain. This CDR3 contains 14 residues. V dropped 0 bases and J dropped 1 base, with 6 bases sitting between them. Germline lookup yields CDR1 MNHEY and CDR2 SVGEGT. In nucleotides, the CDR3 is TGTGCCAGCAGTTACTCTGGGGAGAACACTGAAGCTTTCTTT. It specifies CASSYSGENTEAFF.

This clone was counted only a few times. The V gene is TRBV3-1 (or the pseudogene TRBV3-2), the J gene TRBJ2-7; D is uncertain. Trimming removed 1 base at V and 2 bases at J, with 0 bases between. The CDR3 runs 11 residues. CDR1 is LGHDT and CDR2 is YNNKEL in the germline V gene (reference sequence). The CDR3 DNA sequence: TGTGCCAGCAGCCAAGCCTACGAGCAGTACTTC. Protein: CASSQAYEQYF.

The gene calls are TRBV30 and TRBJ2-7; no clear D gene. Trimming removed 2 bases at V and 7 bases at J, with 9 bases between. CDR1 GTSNPN and CDR2 SVGIG come from the germline V gene (reference sequence). This CDR3 spans 11 amino acids. The CDR3, as DNA: TGTGCCTGGAGTTCCTCCAAAGAGCAGTACTTC. This translates into CAWSSSKEQYF.

This chain connects TRBV4-3 to TRBJ2-1; possible D gene TRBD2, 6 bases. Germline loops: CDR1 LGHNA, CDR2 YSLEER. The CDR3 covers 17 residues. The V gene lost 0 bases and the J gene lost 6 bases, with 18 bases spanning the gap. The CDR3 nucleotides are TGCGCCAGCAGCCAAGATCTTGGGGACTTACGCCCCAATGAGCAGTTCTTC. Translating gives CASSQDLGDLRPNEQFF.

This clone was counted between two and nine times. DNA for the CDR3: TGCGCCAGCAGCACTGGACAGGGGTTAAGGACCGGGGAGCTGTTTTTT. Translating it yields CASSTGQGLRTGELFF. V and J are TRBV5-1 and TRBJ2-2, with 9 bases aligning to TRBD1. V lost 4 bases to trimming and J lost 5 bases; unmatched junction nucleotides: 9. The CDR3 sequence is 16 residues long. Per germline, CDR1 SGHRS and CDR2 YFSETQ. Supplemented by reference TRBV5-1 and TRBJ2-2, the full variable domain reads KAGVTQTPRYLIKTRGQQVTLSCSPISGHRSVSWYQQTPGQGLQFLFEYFSETQRNKGNFPGRFSGRQFSNSRSEMNVSTLELGDSALYLCASSTGQGLRTGELFFGEGSRLTVL.

The chain uses TRBV11-2 and TRBJ2-1; D gene uncertain. The CDR3 loop spans 13 amino acids. Germline V gives CDR1 SGHAT, CDR2 FQNNGV. Trimming removed 2 bases from V and 8 bases from J, with 10 bases in between. For the CDR3, the DNA is TGTGCCAGCAGCTTATCTAGTAACTATGAGCAGTTCTTC. Encoded protein: CASSLSSNYEQFF.

CDR3: CASSPRAAYEQYF. The CDR3 DNA follows: TGTGCCAGCAGTCCCCGGGCGGCCTACGAGCAGTACTTC. The genes are TRBV6-5 and TRBJ2-7; D is ambiguous. The CDR3 covers 13 residues. Per the germline V gene, CDR1 is MNHEY and CDR2 is SVGAGI. Trimming stripped 5 bases from V and 2 bases from J, with 10 bases between.

CDR3 DNA: TGTGCCAGCAGTTGGACAGTCCAAGAGACCCAGTACTTC. Amino acids: CASSWTVQETQYF. The chain uses TRBV6-6 and TRBJ2-5; D possibly corresponds to TRBD1 (6 bases). This CDR3 is 13 amino acids long. Germline CDR1 reads MNHNY; CDR2 reads SVGAGI (reference sequence). Trimming removed 4 bases from V and 1 base from J, with 7 bases in between.

The V call is TRBV7-2, the J call TRBJ1-2; perhaps TRBD1 as D (6 bases). Trimming shortened V by 6 bases and J by 7 bases, and 12 bases separated the two germline ends. Germline CDR1 is SGHTA and CDR2 is FQGNSA. This CDR3 is 12 amino acids long. CDR3 DNA sequence: TGTGCCAGCAGGGAAGGGGGTGGTGGCTACACCTTC. Its protein is CASREGGGGYTF.